Below are 23 T cell receptor beta chains sequenced from a single sample in a study of T cell repertoires in cytomegalovirus infection. TCRdb recomputed calls from the reads with MiXCR, one row per CDR3 protein. The sample records approximately 500,000 distinct CDR3 sequences, more than 15% being singletons. The sequenced material came from CD8+ T cells from PBMCs. These receptors all stem from a human donor in good health (CMV status not recorded). Some clones in this sample may be carry-over from other donors' samples.

This clonotype was seen ten or more times. J is TRBJ2-7 and V is TRBV6-1, with D perhaps matching TRBD1 (6 bases). The CDR3 covers 12 residues. Deletions cut 4 bases from V and 7 bases from J, with 11 bases between. Germline V CDR1 and CDR2: MNHNS, SASEGT. The CDR3 protein is CASSGRDIEQYF. In DNA form, the CDR3 reads TGTGCCAGCAGTGGCCGGGACATAGAGCAGTACTTC.

This chain joins TRBV6-5 and TRBJ1-1; 7 bases map to TRBD1. The germline V gene encodes CDR1 MNHEY and CDR2 SVGAGI. The CDR3 totals 14 residues. The V and J ends lost 8 bases and 1 base, in that order; junction bases with no gene match: 7. Written as DNA, the CDR3 is TGTGCCAGCGGCCTAGACAGGGAGAACACTGAAGCTTTCTTT. Translation gives CASGLDRENTEAFF.

Turning to this clonotype: A read error may explain this, as a much larger clone is one base away. The chain recombines TRBV15 with TRBJ2-7; 7 nucleotides agree with TRBD1. V was clipped by 4 bases and J by 4 bases; unmatched bases: 7. This CDR3 region has 14 residues. Germline V gene sequence: CDR1 LNHNV, CDR2 YYDKDF (reference sequence). CDR3 residues: CATSNRDSIYEQYF. CDR3 DNA sequence: TGTGCCACCAGCAACCGGGACAGCATATACGAGCAGTACTTC.

This clonotype has at least ten counts. The chain recombines TRBV7-9 with TRBJ2-7; weak D call: TRBD2 (6 bases). Germline V lookup: CDR1 SEHNR, CDR2 FQNEAQ (reference sequence). This CDR3 spans 15 amino acids. V was trimmed by 4 bases and J by 2 bases, leaving 15 bases between them. CDR3 protein: CASSSLSGGAYEQYF. As DNA, the CDR3 is TGTGCCAGCAGCTCACTTTCTGGCGGGGCCTACGAGCAGTACTTC.

This clonotype appeared a few times. This likely comes from a read error, as the CDR3 has no conserved phenylalanine or tryptophan at its end. The limits of the CDR3 on the DNA are not certain, so only TCRdb's listed CDR3 is given. This chain connects TRBV4-2 to TRBJ2-1; the D call in the table, TRBD2, was not verified against the DNA. Counting both end residues, the CDR3 totals 16 amino acids. In germline, CDR1 is LGHNA, CDR2 YNFKEQ. This CDR3 reads CASSQDASGSYNEQLL.

Ten or more counts support this clonotype. V and J are TRBV7-6 and TRBJ2-3; TRBD2 agrees at 14 bases. With V trimmed by 6 bases and J by 7 bases, 12 bases remained unmatched. From germline, CDR1 is SGHVS and CDR2 FNYEAQ. CDR3 length equals 17 residues. The CDR3 here is CASSTPRTSGGTYTQYF. The CDR3 DNA sequence: TGTGCCAGCAGTACCCCCAGGACTAGCGGGGGGACTTATACGCAGTATTTT.

Regarding this clonotype: One junction end does not reproduce the germline sequence, and a read error may be involved. The chain joins TRBV7-4 to TRBJ2-2; possibly TRBD1 for D (6 bases). Germline-derived CDR1 and CDR2 are SGHVT and SQSDAQ. There are 14 residues in the CDR3. The CDR3 region is CASSSGTTTGDLFF. The CDR3 DNA sequence: TGTGCCAGCAGCTCTGGGACAACCACCGGGGATCTGTTTTTT.

The V gene is TRBV20-1, the J gene TRBJ2-7, with D tentatively TRBD1 (6 bases). This CDR3 spans 14 amino acids. Per germline, CDR1 DFQATT and CDR2 SNEGSKA (reference sequence). The CDR3 here is CRAPHTPDSYEQYF. The CDR3 coding sequence is TGCAGAGCGCCGCACACCCCGGACAGTTACGAGCAGTACTTC.

The chain employs TRBV9 and TRBJ2-1, with 12 bases lining up with TRBD2. This CDR3 region has 15 residues. Germline V CDR1 and CDR2: SGDLS, YYNGEE. V lost 6 bases and J lost 8; bases outside the gene matches: 9. In DNA, the CDR3 is TGTGCCAGCACCCGACTAGCGGGAGCTGCGGATGAGCAGTTCTTC. The encoded protein is CASTRLAGAADEQFF.

This clonotype has just a few counts. The genes are TRBV5-6 and TRBJ2-1; 11 positions match TRBD2. V lost 5 bases, J lost 9 bases, and 4 bases stayed unmatched. Germline V gene data show CDR1 as SGHDT and CDR2 as YYEEEE. The CDR3 has 13 residues. The CDR3 coding sequence is TGTGCCAGCAGGTGGACTAGCGGGCCTGAGCAGTTCTTC. This gives the protein CASRWTSGPEQFF.

This clonotype was seen ten or more times. The chain employs TRBV6-5 and TRBJ2-7; maybe TRBD1 (6 bases). The V end lost 5 bases, the J end lost 9 bases, and 11 bases lay between the germline ends. This CDR3 is 11 amino acids long. The germline V gene has CDR1 MNHEY and CDR2 SVGAGI. DNA of the CDR3: TGTGCCAGCAGTACAGGGAAGGGGCAGTACTTC. The encoded protein is CASSTGKGQYF.

This clonotype was observed a few times. The rearrangement joins TRBV9 to TRBJ2-5; TRBD1 aligns across 8 bases. Germline V gene sequence: CDR1 SGDLS, CDR2 YYNGEE. With 2 bases clipped from V and 5 bases from J, the junction kept 8 bases outside the gene matches. The CDR3 consists of 15 residues. CDR3 DNA: TGTGCCAGCAGCGTTTTGCAGGGGGCCCGGGAGACCCAGTACTTC. This codes for CASSVLQGARETQYF.

The V call is TRBV10-3, the J call TRBJ2-5, with D maybe TRBD2 (6 bases). This CDR3 has 15 amino acids. V gave up 2 bases and J gave up 3 bases, with 13 bases separating them. Germline-derived CDR1 and CDR2 are ENHRY and SYGVKD. CDR3 in amino acids: CAISEERVAEETQYF. The CDR3 region has the DNA TGTGCCATCAGTGAGGAAAGAGTAGCGGAAGAGACCCAGTACTTC.

On this clonotype: Relative to the germline gene, one junction end is altered; a read error may explain this. V usage is TRBV7-3 and J usage is TRBJ2-3, with D perhaps given as TRBD1 or TRBD2 (5 bases each). Per germline, CDR1 SGHTA and CDR2 FQGTGA. The CDR3 sequence is 18 residues long. CDR3 sequence: CDSSLTSTGTAHTDTQYF. CDR3 coding DNA: TGTGACAGCAGTTTAACTTCCACCGGGACGGCCCACACAGATACGCAGTATTTT.

Of note for this clonotype: This may arise from a read error, as a much more abundant clone is one base away. This sequence joins TRBV7-3 and TRBJ2-1; D is uncertain. Germline V gene sequence: CDR1 SGHTA, CDR2 FQGTGA. The CDR3 spans 14 residues. The CDR3 bases are TGTGCCGGAACCAAGGGAAGCTCCTACAATGTGCAGTTCTTC. Residues: CAGTKGSSYNVQFF.

The J gene is TRBJ2-1, the V gene TRBV14; D might be TRBD1 or TRBD2, each matching 5 bases. This CDR3 comprises 16 residues. Looked up from germline, CDR1 is SGHDN and CDR2 is FVKESK. V shed 6 bases and J shed 4 bases, with 19 bases lying between them. CDR3 coding DNA: TGTGCCAGCAGTCCGATCCCGGGACCTAAATACAATGAGCAGTTCTTC. This translates into CASSPIPGPKYNEQFF. Based on the CDR3 plus reference TRBV14 and TRBJ2-1, the full variable domain is EAGVTQFPSHSVIEKGQTVTLRCDPISGHDNLYWYRRVMGKEIKFLLHFVKESKQDESGMPNNRFLAERTGGTYSTLKVQPAELEDSGVYFCASSPIPGPKYNEQFFGPGTRLTVL.

There are many counts of this clonotype. This chain joins TRBV7-6 and TRBJ2-7, with 8 nucleotides matching TRBD1. CDR3 size: 19 residues. V lost 4 bases, J lost 2 bases, and 19 bases stayed unmatched. CDR1 SGHVS and CDR2 FNYEAQ come from the germline V gene. The CDR3 sequence: CASSSRPGQDVVRTYEQYF. CDR3 in DNA: TGTGCCAGCAGCTCAAGACCGGGACAGGATGTAGTGAGGACCTACGAGCAGTACTTC.

This clonotype has a count of ten or more. The rearrangement uses TRBV28 and TRBJ2-3; D might be TRBD2 (6 bases). Germline V gives CDR1 MDHEN, CDR2 SYDVKM. Trimming removed 5 bases from V and 4 bases from J, with 16 bases in between. There are 15 residues in the CDR3. The CDR3 loop is CASSVDGIAADTQYF. The CDR3 DNA is TGTGCCAGCAGTGTCGACGGGATAGCGGCAGATACGCAGTATTTT.

The chain carries TRBV5-5 and TRBJ2-1; 15 nucleotides agree with TRBD2. CDR3 size: 16 residues. With 4 bases clipped from V and 10 bases from J, the junction kept 9 bases outside the gene matches. The germline V gene encodes CDR1 SGHKS and CDR2 YYEKEE (reference sequence). The CDR3 is CASSQTGTSGGKEQFF. Written as DNA, the CDR3 is TGTGCCAGCAGCCAGACCGGGACTAGCGGGGGGAAGGAGCAGTTCTTC.

This clonotype has a handful of counts. The chain has TRBV11-2 and TRBJ1-3; a possible D gene is TRBD1 (5 bases). CDR1 SGHAT and CDR2 FQNNGV come from the germline V gene. The CDR3 consists of 17 residues. The V end was cut by 7 bases, the J end by 2 bases, with 21 bases between. CDR3 DNA: TGTGCCAGCACCCCGTGGGGCAGATCACGTACTGGAAACACCATATATTTT. It translates to CASTPWGRSRTGNTIYF.

This clonotype was observed at least ten times. The genes are TRBV11-1 and TRBJ1-2; no definite D call. The CDR3 runs to 13 residues. Between the trimmed V and J ends, which lost 4 bases and 4 bases, there was a span of 10 bases. CDR1 is SGHAT and CDR2 is FQDESV in the germline V gene (reference sequence). The CDR3 protein is CASSSRGLYGYTF. The CDR3 DNA follows: TGTGCCAGCAGCTCCCGGGGTCTCTATGGCTACACCTTC.

This clonotype was detected only a few times. The V and J genes are TRBV27 and TRBJ1-2; D perhaps matches TRBD1 (6 bases). Trimming shortened V by 5 bases and J by 6 bases, and 13 bases separated the two germline ends. The CDR3 length is 13 residues. The germline gives CDR1 MNHEY, CDR2 SMNVEV (reference sequence). CDR3 nucleotide sequence: TGTGCCAGCAGTCCCCGGGGGGCGGATGGCTACACCTTC. This encodes CASSPRGADGYTF.

This clonotype was seen many times. The rearrangement joins TRBV7-9 to TRBJ2-3, with D possibly matching TRBD1 (6 bases). The CDR3 contains 16 residues. V lost 3 bases and J 2 bases, leaving 15 bases between the germline ends. CDR1 and CDR2 (germline): SEHNR, FQNEAQ (reference sequence). The CDR3 DNA reads as TGTGCCAGCAGCTTCGACGACAGGAGCCCCACAGATACGCAGTATTTT. Translating gives CASSFDDRSPTDTQYF.